Described below is a single T cell receptor beta chain sequence and its context. This sample is drawn from a study of blood T cell repertoires in COVID-19. Study background: The analysed material was cDNA or gDNA that came from T cells, B-cell-depleted T cells, or PBMCs.

Original processing methods: Using reference gene primer amplification, nucleated cell counts were estimated. Sequencing was performed with immunoSEQ multiplex PCR; in TCRdb, only in-frame clones are kept and a portion is missing. V and J calls and clone size are given by that table; D and trimming were obtained from the DNA. The profile shows 160,000 or so clones, 79% of them singletons. A Seattle source enrolled patients during active infection and followed them longitudinally. The CDR3 is 14 residues long. J gave up 4 bases and V 7 bases, and 10 bases lay outside the gene matches. The V gene's germline CDR1 is SQVTM and CDR2 ANQGSEA.

This clonotype was obtained from a woman in her sixties with COVID-19, enrolled during active disease. Input material: peripheral blood. V gene TRBV29-1 combines with J gene TRBJ2-5; 9 bases agree with TRBD1. The CDR3 protein is CSAAPQGARETQYF. CDR3 DNA: TGCAGCGCCGCACCACAGGGGGCGAGAGAGACCCAGTACTTC. Full variable domain (remainder filled in from reference TRBV29-1 and TRBJ2-5): SAVISQKPSRDICQRGTSLTIQCQVDSQVTMMFWYRQQPGQSLTLIATANQGSEATYESGFVIDKFPISRPNLTFSTLTVSNMSPEDSSIYLCSAAPQGARETQYFGPGTRLLVL.